Below are 24 T cell receptor beta chains sequenced from a single sample in a study of blood T cells in healthy people across ages. Together with a sample-barcoded 5' primer, a J-beta primer mix was included in a second PCR lasting roughly 6 to 12 cycles. Using its own MiXCR run on the 5' RACE reads, TCRdb lists one record per CDR3 protein. The sample lists 600,000 to 850,000 distinct CDR3 sequences, around 46% occurring once. The sequencing input was blood. The receptors come from a woman aged 60 to 75 in good health.

J is TRBJ1-2 and V is TRBV3-1, with 9 bases lining up with TRBD1. CDR3 length equals 14 residues. Germline loops: CDR1 LGHDT, CDR2 YNNKEL (reference sequence). V trimming: 4 bases; J trimming: 8 bases; junction bases outside the gene matches: 8. The CDR3 loop is CASSRVGQGGGYTF. The DNA of the CDR3 is TGTGCCAGCAGCCGAGTGGGACAGGGAGGAGGCTACACCTTC.

The chain carries TRBV20-1 and TRBJ2-3; D might be TRBD1 (6 bases). The germline gives CDR1 DFQATT, CDR2 SNEGSKA (reference sequence). V was shortened by 3 bases and J by 2 bases, with 18 bases between the two germline ends. The CDR3 totals 16 residues. The CDR3 region has the DNA TGCAGTGCTAGGGGGGCAGGGGCGCGTAACACAGATACGCAGTATTTT. Its translation is CSARGAGARNTDTQYF.

This clonotype has more than one count but fewer than ten. At one end the junction does not follow the germline gene, possibly because of a read error. This chain joins TRBV7-7 and TRBJ2-5; weak D call: TRBD1 (5 bases). The germline V gene has CDR1 SSHAT and CDR2 FNYEAQ (reference sequence). The CDR3 consists of 15 residues. The DNA of the CDR3 is TGTGCTAGCAGCTTAAGTTTTCAGGGACAAGAGACCCAGTACTTC. Translation gives CASSLSFQGQETQYF.

The gene calls are TRBV5-1 and TRBJ2-7; D perhaps matches TRBD2 (6 bases). This CDR3 has 13 residues. Trimming took off 3 bases at V and 3 bases at J, with 10 bases between the two ends. Germline CDR1 is SGHRS and CDR2 is YFSETQ. Written as DNA, the CDR3 is TGCGCCAGCAGCTCAAGACTAGGCTACGAGCAGTACTTC. It translates to CASSSRLGYEQYF.

The chain uses TRBV10-3 and TRBJ2-7, with unresolved D. Germline values: CDR1 ENHRY, CDR2 SYGVKD. The CDR3 consists of 14 residues. Trimming removed 0 bases at V and 1 base at J, with 7 bases between. CDR3 in DNA: TGTGCCATCAGTGAGTCGCAGGCTTCCTACGAGCAGTACTTC. Residues: CAISESQASYEQYF.

The chain employs TRBV6-2 or TRBV6-3 and TRBJ2-3; TRBD2 aligns across 12 bases. V shed 10 bases and J 14 bases; nucleotides not matched to a gene: 19. This CDR3 has 15 residues. The V gene's germline CDR1 is MNHEY and CDR2 SVGEGT. This CDR3 reads CATLGVGLAGIYAYF. Written as DNA, the CDR3 is TGTGCCACCCTAGGCGTCGGACTAGCGGGAATATACGCGTATTTT.

V gene TRBV7-2 combines with J gene TRBJ2-7, with 9 bases that match TRBD1. The CDR3 length is 14 residues. Germline loops: CDR1 SGHTA, CDR2 FQGNSA. With V trimmed by 1 base and J by 7 bases, 5 bases remained unmatched. CDR3 protein: CTSSLGQGVGEQYF. The CDR3 region has the DNA TGTACCAGCAGCTTAGGACAGGGGGTCGGAGAGCAGTACTTC.

Comments on this clonotype: Being one base from a much bigger clone, this may be a read error. V and J are TRBV24-1 and TRBJ2-1; D gene ambiguous. The J call may be mistaken, given a closer DNA end match to TRBJ2-7. The CDR3 has 12 amino acids. The germline V gene has CDR1 KGHDR and CDR2 SFDVKD. CDR3 protein: CATSDLRNEQYF. CDR3 bases: TGTGCCACCAGTGATTTGCGCAATGAGCAGTACTTC.

Remarks on this clonotype: Possible read error: a much larger clone is one base away. The V gene is TRBV5-1, the J gene TRBJ2-1, with 10 bases fitting TRBD2. The germline V gene encodes CDR1 SGHRS and CDR2 YFSETQ. This CDR3 is 17 amino acids long. The V and J ends lost 1 base and 7 bases, in that order; junction bases with no gene match: 11. The CDR3 sequence: CASSLTSGLAGVNEQFF. In DNA form, the CDR3 reads TGCGCCAGCAGCTTGACATCTGGGCTAGCGGGAGTAAATGAGCAGTTCTTC.

This chain links TRBV12-3 or TRBV12-4 with TRBJ1-5; D remains ambiguous. The CDR3 runs to 15 residues. Trimming pared 1 base from V and 0 bases from J, leaving 7 bases between. Here the CDR3 reads CASSLDADSNQPQHF. The CDR3 DNA is TGTGCCAGCAGTTTAGACGCCGATAGCAATCAGCCCCAGCATTTT.

The gene calls are TRBV19 and TRBJ2-1; 11 bases line up with TRBD2. Per the germline V gene, CDR1 is LNHDA and CDR2 is SQIVND (reference sequence). The CDR3 has 15 residues. With V trimmed by 4 bases and J by 8 bases, 7 bases remained unmatched. CDR3 sequence reads: CASSTLAGGLHEQFF. CDR3 sequence (DNA): TGTGCCAGTAGTACTCTAGCGGGGGGCCTCCATGAGCAGTTCTTC. Full variable domain (rest looked up from reference TRBV19 and TRBJ2-1): DGGITQSPKYLFRKEGQNVTLSCEQNLNHDAMYWYRQDPGQGLRLIYYSQIVNDFQKGDIAEGYSVSREKKESFPLTVTSAQKNPTAFYLCASSTLAGGLHEQFFGPGTRLTVL.

The J gene is TRBJ2-1, the V gene TRBV7-2; 11 bases match TRBD2. Germline V gives CDR1 SGHTA, CDR2 FQGNSA. The junction had 2 bases not matched to a gene; V was cut back by 1 base and J by 6 bases. CDR3 size: 15 residues. CDR3: CASSLVAGGFNEQFF. The CDR3 DNA reads TGTGCCAGCAGCTTAGTAGCGGGGGGGTTCAATGAGCAGTTCTTC.

This clonotype was counted only a few times. The chain combines TRBV12-3 or TRBV12-4 with TRBJ2-3; D unclear. V dropped 6 bases and J dropped 2 bases, with 9 bases sitting between them. The CDR3 has 13 amino acids. The CDR3: CASRPIDTDTQYF. CDR3 DNA sequence: TGTGCCAGCAGGCCGATAGACACAGATACGCAGTATTTT.

The V call is TRBV5-1, the J call TRBJ1-2; the match to TRBD1 covers 8 bases. The trim removed 5 bases at V and 3 bases at J, leaving 6 bases unmatched. This CDR3 comprises 14 residues. Per the germline V gene, CDR1 is SGHRS and CDR2 is YFSETQ. The CDR3 loop is CASSRQGLDYGYTF. The CDR3, as DNA: TGCGCCAGCAGTAGACAGGGGTTAGACTATGGCTACACCTTC.

The chain uses TRBV9 and TRBJ2-3, with TRBD2 identical over 11 bases. CDR3 length equals 14 residues. J was trimmed by 11 bases and V by 4 bases; bases with no gene match: 9. Germline V gene sequence: CDR1 SGDLS, CDR2 YYNGEE. Written as DNA, the CDR3 is TGTGCCAGCAGCCCAACTAGCGGGAGAAGCTGGCAGTATTTT. Amino acids: CASSPTSGRSWQYF.

Written as DNA, the CDR3 is TGTGCCAGCAGCGTAGGGTCTGGTGAAGAGACCCAGTACTTC. It encodes CASSVGSGEETQYF. The V gene is TRBV9, the J gene TRBJ2-5; D is ambiguous. Germline V lookup: CDR1 SGDLS, CDR2 YYNGEE. CDR3 size: 14 residues. V was clipped by 0 bases and J by 3 bases, with 9 bases between them.

This sequence joins TRBV14 and TRBJ2-7, with D possibly being TRBD2 (5 bases). V was clipped by 8 bases and J by 10 bases, with 15 bases between them. Germline lookup yields CDR1 SGHDN and CDR2 FVKESK. CDR3 length: 11 residues. The CDR3 sequence: CASGPRGAQYF. The CDR3 coding sequence is TGTGCCAGCGGCCCCCGGGGTGCCCAGTACTTC.

This clonotype was found once. The genes are TRBV5-1 and TRBJ2-7; D is undetermined. The CDR3 length is 14 residues. Germline V CDR1 and CDR2: SGHRS, YFSETQ. V lost 5 bases and J lost 0, with 12 bases in between. CDR3 region: CASSSDGYSYEQYF. The CDR3 nucleotides read TGCGCCAGCAGTTCTGACGGGTACTCCTACGAGCAGTACTTC.

The chain links TRBV9 to TRBJ2-1; D remains unclear. The CDR3 contains 13 residues. Germline CDR1 and CDR2: SGDLS and YYNGEE. With 0 bases removed from V and 9 bases from J, the gap between germline ends came to 10 bases. Here the CDR3 reads CASSVVSAVEQFF. The CDR3 nucleotides are TGTGCCAGCAGCGTAGTTTCCGCGGTTGAGCAGTTCTTC.

The chain links TRBV7-3 to TRBJ2-5, with 8 bases lining up with TRBD1. The CDR3 runs to 13 residues. Germline V gives CDR1 SGHTA, CDR2 FQGTGA. Unmatched junction bases numbered 2, after V lost 4 bases and J lost 4 bases. The CDR3 nucleotides read TGTGCCAGCAGCTGCACAGGGGGAGAGACCCAGTACTTC. Encoded protein: CASSCTGGETQYF.

CDR3 nucleotides: TGTGCCAGCAGAAACAGGGACCCAACTAATGAAAAACTGTTTTTT. As protein: CASRNRDPTNEKLFF. The chain is built from TRBV12-3 or TRBV12-4 and TRBJ1-4; tentative D call: TRBD1 (6 bases). Trimming stripped 6 bases from V and 0 bases from J, with 11 bases between. CDR3 length: 15 amino acids.

The chain links TRBV20-1 to TRBJ1-6; tentative D call: TRBD1 (5 bases). Germline values: CDR1 DFQATT, CDR2 SNEGSKA (reference sequence). This CDR3 is built from 15 residues. The V and J ends lost 3 bases and 7 bases respectively, with 16 bases between them. CDR3 nucleotides: TGCAGTGCTAGGAGACTTGACAGTAGGAATTCACCCCTCCACTTT. It yields the protein CSARRLDSRNSPLHF.

V gene TRBV6-6 combines with J gene TRBJ2-5; D might be TRBD1 (6 bases). Germline loops: CDR1 MNHNY, CDR2 SVGAGI (reference sequence). This CDR3 has 11 residues. The CDR3 coding sequence is TGTGTCAGTACTGGGGCAGGGGTCCGGTACTTC. It encodes CVSTGAGVRYF.

This chain links TRBV27 with TRBJ1-6; D possibly corresponds to TRBD1 (5 bases). CDR3 size: 12 residues. Germline V lookup: CDR1 MNHEY, CDR2 SMNVEV (reference sequence). Trimming stripped 3 bases from V and 12 bases from J, with 9 bases between. CDR3 loop: CASSFVRGPLHF. The CDR3 DNA follows: TGTGCCAGCAGTTTCGTTAGGGGACCCCTCCACTTT.